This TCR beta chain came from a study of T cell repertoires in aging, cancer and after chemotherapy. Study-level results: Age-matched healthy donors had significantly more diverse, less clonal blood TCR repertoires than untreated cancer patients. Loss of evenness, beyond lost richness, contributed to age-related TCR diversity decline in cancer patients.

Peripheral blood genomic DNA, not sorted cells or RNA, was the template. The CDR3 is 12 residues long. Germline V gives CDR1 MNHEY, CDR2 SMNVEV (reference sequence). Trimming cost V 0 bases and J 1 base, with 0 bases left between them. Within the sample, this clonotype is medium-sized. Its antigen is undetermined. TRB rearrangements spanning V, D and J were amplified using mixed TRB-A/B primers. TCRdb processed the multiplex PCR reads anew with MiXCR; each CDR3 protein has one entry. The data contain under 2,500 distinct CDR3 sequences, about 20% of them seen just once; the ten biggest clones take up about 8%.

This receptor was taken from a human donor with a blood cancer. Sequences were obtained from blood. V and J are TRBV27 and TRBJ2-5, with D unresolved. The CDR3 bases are TGTGCCAGCAGTTTATCCCAAGAGACCCAGTACTTC. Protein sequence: CASSLSQETQYF.